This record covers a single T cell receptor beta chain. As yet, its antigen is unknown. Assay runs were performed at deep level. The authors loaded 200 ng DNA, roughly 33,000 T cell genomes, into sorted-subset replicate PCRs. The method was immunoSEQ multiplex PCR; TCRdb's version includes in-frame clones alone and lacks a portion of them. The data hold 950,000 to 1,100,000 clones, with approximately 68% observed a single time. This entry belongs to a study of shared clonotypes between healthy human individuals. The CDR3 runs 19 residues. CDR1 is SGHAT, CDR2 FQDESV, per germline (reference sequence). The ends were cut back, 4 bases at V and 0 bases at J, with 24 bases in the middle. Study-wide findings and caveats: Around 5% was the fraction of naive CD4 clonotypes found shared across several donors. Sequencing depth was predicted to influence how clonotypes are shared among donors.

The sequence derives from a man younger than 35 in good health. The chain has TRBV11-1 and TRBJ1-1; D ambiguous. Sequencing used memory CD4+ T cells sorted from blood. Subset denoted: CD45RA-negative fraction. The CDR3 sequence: CASSSAPPARLFLNTEAFF. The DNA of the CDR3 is TGTGCCAGCAGCTCCGCCCCCCCTGCGAGGCTCTTTTTGAACACTGAAGCTTTCTTT.